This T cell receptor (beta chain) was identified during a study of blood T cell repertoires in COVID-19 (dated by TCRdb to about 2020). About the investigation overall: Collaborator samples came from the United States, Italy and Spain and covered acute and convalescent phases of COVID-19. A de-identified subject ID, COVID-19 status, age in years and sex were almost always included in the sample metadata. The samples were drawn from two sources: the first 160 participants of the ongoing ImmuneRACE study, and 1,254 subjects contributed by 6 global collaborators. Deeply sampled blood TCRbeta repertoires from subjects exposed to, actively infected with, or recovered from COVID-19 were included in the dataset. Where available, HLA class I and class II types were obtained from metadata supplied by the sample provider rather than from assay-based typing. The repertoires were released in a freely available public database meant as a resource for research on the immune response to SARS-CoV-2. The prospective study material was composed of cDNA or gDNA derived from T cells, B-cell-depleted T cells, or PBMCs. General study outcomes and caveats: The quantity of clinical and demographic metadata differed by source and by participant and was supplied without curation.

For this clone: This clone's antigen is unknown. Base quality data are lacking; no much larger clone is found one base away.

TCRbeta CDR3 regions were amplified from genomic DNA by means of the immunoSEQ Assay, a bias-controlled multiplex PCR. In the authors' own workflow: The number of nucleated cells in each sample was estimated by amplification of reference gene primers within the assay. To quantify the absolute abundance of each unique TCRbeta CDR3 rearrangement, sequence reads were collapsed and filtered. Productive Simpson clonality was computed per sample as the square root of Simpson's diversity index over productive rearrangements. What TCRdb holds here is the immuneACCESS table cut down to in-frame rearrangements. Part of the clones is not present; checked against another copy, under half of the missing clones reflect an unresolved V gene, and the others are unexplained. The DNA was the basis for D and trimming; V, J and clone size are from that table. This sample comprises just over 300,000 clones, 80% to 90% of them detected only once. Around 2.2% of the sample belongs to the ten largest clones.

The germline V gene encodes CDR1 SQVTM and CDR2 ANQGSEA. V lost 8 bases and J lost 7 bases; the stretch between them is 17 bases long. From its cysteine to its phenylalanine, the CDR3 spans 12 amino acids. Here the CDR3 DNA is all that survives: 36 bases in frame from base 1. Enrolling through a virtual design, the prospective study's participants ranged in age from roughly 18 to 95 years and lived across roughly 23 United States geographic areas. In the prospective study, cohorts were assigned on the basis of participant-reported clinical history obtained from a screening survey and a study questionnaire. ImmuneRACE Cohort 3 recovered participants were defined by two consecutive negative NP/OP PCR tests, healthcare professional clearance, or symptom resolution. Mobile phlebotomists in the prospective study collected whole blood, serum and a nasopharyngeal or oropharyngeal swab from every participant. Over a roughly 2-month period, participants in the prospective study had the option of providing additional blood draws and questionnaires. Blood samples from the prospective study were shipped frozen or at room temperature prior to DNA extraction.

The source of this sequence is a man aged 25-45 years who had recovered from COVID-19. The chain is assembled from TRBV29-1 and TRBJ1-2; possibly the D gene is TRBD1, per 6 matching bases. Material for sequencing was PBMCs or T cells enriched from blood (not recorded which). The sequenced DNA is TGCAGCAGTGACAGGACCCCGGGTGGCTACACCTTC. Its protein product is CSSDRTPGGYTF.